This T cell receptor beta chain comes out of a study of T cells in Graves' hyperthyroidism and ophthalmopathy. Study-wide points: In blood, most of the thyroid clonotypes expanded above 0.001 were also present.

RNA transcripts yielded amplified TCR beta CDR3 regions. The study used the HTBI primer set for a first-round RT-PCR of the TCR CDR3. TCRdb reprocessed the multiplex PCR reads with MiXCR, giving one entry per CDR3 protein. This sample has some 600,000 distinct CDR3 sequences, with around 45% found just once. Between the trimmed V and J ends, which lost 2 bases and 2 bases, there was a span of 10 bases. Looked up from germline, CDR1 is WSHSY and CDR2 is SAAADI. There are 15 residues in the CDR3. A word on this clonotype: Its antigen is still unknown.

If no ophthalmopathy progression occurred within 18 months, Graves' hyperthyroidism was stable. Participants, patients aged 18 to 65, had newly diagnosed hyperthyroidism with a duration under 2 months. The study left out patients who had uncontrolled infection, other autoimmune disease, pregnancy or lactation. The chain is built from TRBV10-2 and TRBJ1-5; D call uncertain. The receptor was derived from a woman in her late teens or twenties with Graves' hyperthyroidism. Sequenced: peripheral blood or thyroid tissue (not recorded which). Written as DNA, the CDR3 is TGCGCCAGCAGTGAGCCTAAGGAGGGCAATCAGCCCCAGCATTTT. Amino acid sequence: CASSEPKEGNQPQHF.